These T cell receptor beta chains were read from a single sample in a study of cytomegalovirus exposure and HLA in healthy donors. The data were produced by immunoSEQ multiplex PCR, yet TCRdb's version contains in-frame clones alone and is incomplete. The sample contains 250,000 to 400,000 clones, roughly 88% of which appear only once. The specimen sequenced was PBMCs. The receptor source for this set is a man aged 25-40 years in good health and CMV-seronegative. CDR3s include the opening cysteine and the closing phenylalanine or tryptophan. A D gene is named only where the DNA matches it firmly. Size is stated for part of the rows, as once, few or many counts, or as a class when the clone is expanded.

TRBJ2-7,TRBV5-5,15,.,TRBD1,CASSSRRDRIYEQYF,TGTGCCAGCAGCTCGAGGCGGGACAGGATCTACGAGCAGTACTTC
TRBJ1-4,TRBV4-2,13,.,TRBD1,CASSQDDRGKLFF,TGTGCCAGCAGCCAAGACGACAGGGGAAAACTGTTTTTT
TRBJ2-2,TRBV10-1,12,few,.,CASRTGTGELFF,TGCGCCAGTCGGACTGGGACCGGGGAGCTGTTTTTT
TRBJ1-2,TRBV6-5,13,.,.,CASRRSGVHGYTF,TGTGCCAGCAGACGATCAGGGGTCCATGGCTACACCTTC
TRBJ1-4,TRBV5-1,15,once,.,CASSLTQAINEKLFF,TGCGCCAGCAGCTTAACCCAGGCGATTAATGAAAAACTGTTTTTT
TRBJ1-4,TRBV18,16,.,.,CASSPGQTTTNEKLFF,TGTGCCAGCTCACCTGGGCAGACTACAACTAATGAAAAACTGTTTTTT
TRBJ1-4,TRBV5-1,19,.,TRBD1,CASSLGSQGVPATNEKLFF,TGCGCCAGCAGCTTGGGAAGTCAGGGGGTCCCCGCAACTAATGAAAAACTGTTTTTT
TRBJ1-1,TRBV18,14,.,.,CASSSRDRTTEAFF,TGTGCCAGCTCAAGCAGGGATCGGACCACTGAAGCTTTCTTT
TRBJ2-3,TRBV19,17,.,.,CASSMDWGTSSTDTQYF,TGTGCCAGTAGTATGGATTGGGGGACATCTAGCACAGATACGCAGTATTTT
TRBJ2-1,TRBV5-1,15,.,TRBD2,CASSFNSGGYNEQFF,TGCGCCAGCAGCTTTAATAGCGGGGGATACAATGAGCAGTTCTTC
TRBJ1-3,TRBV7-6,17,.,.,CASSLVPLRPSGNTIYF,TGTGCCAGCAGCTTAGTTCCGTTGCGGCCCTCTGGAAACACCATATATTTT
TRBJ2-1,TRBV4-2,15,once,TRBD1,CASSQGGQTYNEQFF,TGTGCCAGCAGCCAAGGGGGACAGACCTACAATGAGCAGTTCTTC
TRBJ2-3,TRBV9,15,.,TRBD2,CASSASGGATDTQYF,TGTGCCAGCAGCGCTAGCGGGGGGGCTACAGATACGCAGTATTTT
TRBJ2-5,TRBV6-1,13,.,.,CASSFTGKGTQYF,TGTGCCAGCAGTTTCACAGGGAAGGGGACCCAGTACTTC
TRBJ2-5,TRBV5-1,16,.,TRBD2,CASSDPGLDFQETQYF,TGCGCCAGCAGCGATCCCGGACTAGATTTCCAAGAGACCCAGTACTTC
TRBJ2-5,TRBV9,15,.,TRBD1,CASSVVGTGEETQYF,TGTGCCAGCAGCGTAGTGGGGACAGGCGAGGAGACCCAGTACTTC
TRBJ1-4,TRBV27,15,.,.,CASSSRSAGDEKLFF,TGTGCCAGCAGTTCCCGAAGCGCAGGGGATGAAAAACTGTTTTTT
TRBJ2-1,TRBV6-6,16,.,TRBD2,CASSATLAGGHNEQFF,TGTGCCAGCAGTGCGACTCTAGCGGGGGGTCACAATGAGCAGTTCTTC
TRBJ1-3,TRBV27,15,.,.,CASSLSLSSGNTIYF,TGTGCCAGCAGTTTATCTCTCAGCTCTGGAAACACCATATATTTT
TRBJ1-1,TRBV5-1,14,.,.,CASSQNPGFTEAFF,TGCGCCAGCAGCCAGAATCCAGGGTTCACTGAAGCTTTCTTT
TRBJ2-7,TRBV27,16,.,.,CASSRLGSADTYEQYF,TGTGCCAGCAGCCGCCTGGGTTCTGCGGATACCTACGAGCAGTACTTC
TRBJ2-1,TRBV11-2,14,.,TRBD2,CASNVAGSYNEQFF,TGTGCCAGCAACGTAGCGGGGTCCTACAATGAGCAGTTCTTC
TRBJ2-1,TRBV6-1,15,.,.,CASSEDGGGLDEQFF,TGTGCCAGCAGTGAAGATGGGGGGGGCCTCGATGAGCAGTTCTTC
TRBJ2-2,TRBV13,18,few,TRBD2,CASSSTDRLAVNTGELFF,TGTGCCAGCAGCTCCACCGACCGACTAGCGGTGAACACCGGGGAGCTGTTTTTT
TRBJ2-3,TRBV5-4,13,.,.,CASSPGQPDTQYF,TGTGCCAGCAGCCCGGGACAACCAGATACGCAGTATTTT
TRBJ2-7,TRBV5-4,15,.,TRBD1,CASSSRDRGAYEQYF,TGTGCCAGCAGCTCACGGGACAGGGGAGCCTACGAGCAGTACTTC
TRBJ2-3,TRBV18,14,.,TRBD2,CASSPTSGTDTQYF,TGTGCCAGCTCACCCACTAGCGGCACAGATACGCAGTATTTT
TRBJ2-7,TRBV6-1,11,.,.,CASSHRSGQYF,TGTGCCAGCAGTCACAGGTCCGGGCAGTACTTC
TRBJ1-5,TRBV6-1,15,once,.,CASSEARNSNQPQHF,TGTGCCAGCAGTGAAGCGCGCAATAGCAATCAGCCCCAGCATTTT
TRBJ1-4,TRBV5-4,13,once,.,CASSSATNEKLFF,TGTGCCAGCAGCTCCGCAACTAATGAAAAACTGTTTTTT
TRBJ1-6,TRBV4-2,20,.,TRBD1,CASSQAGTGGRIQDNSPLHF,TGTGCCAGCAGCCAAGCGGGAACAGGGGGAAGGATTCAGGATAATTCACCCCTCCACTTT
TRBJ1-1,TRBV27,14,.,.,CASSLISGNTEAFF,TGTGCCAGCAGTCTCATCTCGGGGAACACTGAAGCTTTCTTT
TRBJ1-1,TRBV5-8,15,many,TRBD1,CASSLSGQGRTEAFF,TGTGCCAGCAGCTTAAGCGGACAGGGCCGGACTGAAGCTTTCTTT
TRBJ2-6,TRBV7-6,18,.,.,CASSLRRVASSGANVLTF,TGTGCCAGCAGCTTAAGGCGGGTCGCTAGCTCTGGGGCCAACGTCCTGACTTTC
TRBJ2-1,TRBV4-1,17,.,TRBD2,CASSPRGPSGAYNEQFF,TGCGCCAGCAGCCCCAGAGGTCCTAGCGGTGCCTACAATGAGCAGTTCTTC
TRBJ1-5,TRBV11-2,18,once,TRBD1,CASSDGQGGPFRAQPQHF,TGTGCCAGCAGTGATGGGCAGGGGGGTCCCTTTCGAGCTCAGCCCCAGCATTTT
TRBJ2-3,TRBV5-1,15,.,TRBD2,CASSSGGLSTDTQYF,TGCGCCAGCAGCTCGGGGGGACTTAGCACAGATACGCAGTATTTT
TRBJ1-5,TRBV15,16,.,.,CATSRLQGILNQPQHF,TGTGCCACCAGCAGACTCCAGGGGATCCTTAATCAGCCCCAGCATTTT
TRBJ1-2,TRBV5-6,12,.,.,CASSLGGYGYTF,TGTGCCAGCAGCTTGGGAGGCTATGGCTACACCTTC
TRBJ2-5,TRBV6-6,14,.,TRBD1,CASSYGQGKETQYF,TGTGCCAGCAGTTACGGACAGGGAAAAGAGACCCAGTACTTC
TRBJ1-1,TRBV29-1,12,.,.,CSVDGGATEAFF,TGCAGCGTTGATGGAGGGGCCACTGAAGCTTTCTTT
TRBJ1-1,TRBV5-4,15,.,TRBD1,CASSLDRGVGTEAFF,TGTGCCAGCAGCTTGGACAGGGGAGTTGGCACTGAAGCTTTCTTT
TRBJ2-1,TRBV11-2,15,.,TRBD2,CASSHTGGDDNEQFF,TGTGCCAGCAGCCACACGGGGGGAGACGACAATGAGCAGTTCTTC
TRBJ1-1,TRBV18,13,.,.,CASSPVMNTEAFF,TGTGCCAGCTCACCCGTAATGAACACTGAAGCTTTCTTT
TRBJ1-2,TRBV6-5,13,.,.,CASKRGRASDYTF,TGTGCCAGCAAGCGGGGGCGCGCGAGTGACTACACCTTC
TRBJ2-1,TRBV2,17,.,TRBD2,CASIRTSLLSSYNEQFF,TGTGCCAGCATAAGGACTAGCCTCCTGAGCTCCTACAATGAGCAGTTCTTC